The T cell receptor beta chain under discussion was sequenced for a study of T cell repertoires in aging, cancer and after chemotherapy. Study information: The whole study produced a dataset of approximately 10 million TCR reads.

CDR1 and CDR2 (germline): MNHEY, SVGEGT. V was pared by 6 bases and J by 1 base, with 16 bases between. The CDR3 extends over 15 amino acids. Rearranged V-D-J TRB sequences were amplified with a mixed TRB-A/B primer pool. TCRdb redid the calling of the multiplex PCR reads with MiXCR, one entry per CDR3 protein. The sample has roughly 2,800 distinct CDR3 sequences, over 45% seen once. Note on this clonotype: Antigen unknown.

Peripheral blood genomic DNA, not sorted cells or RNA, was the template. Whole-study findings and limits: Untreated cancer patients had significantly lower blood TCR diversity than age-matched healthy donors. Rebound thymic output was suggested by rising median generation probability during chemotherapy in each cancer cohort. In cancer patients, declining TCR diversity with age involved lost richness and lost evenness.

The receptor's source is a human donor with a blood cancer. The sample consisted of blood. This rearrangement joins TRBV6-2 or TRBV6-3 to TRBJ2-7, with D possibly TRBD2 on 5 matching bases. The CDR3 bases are TGTGCCAGCAGGTCAAGCGGCTCTCATTCCTACGAGCAGTACTTC. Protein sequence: CASRSSGSHSYEQYF.